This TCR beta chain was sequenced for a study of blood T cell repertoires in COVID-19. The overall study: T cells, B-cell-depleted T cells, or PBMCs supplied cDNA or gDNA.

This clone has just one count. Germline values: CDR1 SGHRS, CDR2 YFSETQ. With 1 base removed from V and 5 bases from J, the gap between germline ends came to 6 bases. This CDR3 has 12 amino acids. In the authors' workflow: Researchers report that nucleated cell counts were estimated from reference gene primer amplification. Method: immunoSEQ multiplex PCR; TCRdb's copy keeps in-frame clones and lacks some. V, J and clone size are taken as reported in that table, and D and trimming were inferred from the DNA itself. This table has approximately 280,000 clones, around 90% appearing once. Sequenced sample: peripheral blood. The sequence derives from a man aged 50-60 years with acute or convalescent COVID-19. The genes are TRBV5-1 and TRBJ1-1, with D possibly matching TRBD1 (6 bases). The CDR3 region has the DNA TGCGCCAGCAGCTTGACAGGGACTGAAGCTTTCTTT. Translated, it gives CASSLTGTEAFF.